Each of the 9 T cell receptor beta chains below was sequenced from the same sample in a study of OX40 agonist ivuxolimab in advanced cancers. Here immunoSEQ multiplex PCR was the method, and the copy in TCRdb shows in-frame clones only, minus some. The top ten clones hold roughly 11% of a sample with tens of thousands of clones, roughly 85% of them seen once. The sample in question was CD4+ or CD8+ T cells sorted from blood, obtained in a trial of the OX40 agonist ivuxolimab. The receptors were gathered from an adult with an advanced solid tumor such as melanoma, head and neck, liver or kidney cancer.

This clone was detected only once. The chain links TRBV28 to TRBJ1-3; D not certain. This CDR3 region has 15 residues. Trimming took 3 bases from V and 2 from J, leaving 11 bases between them. Germline CDR1 reads MDHEN; CDR2 reads SYDVKM. The CDR3 is CASSFPDGTGNTIYF. The CDR3 DNA sequence: TGTGCCAGCAGTTTCCCGGACGGGACTGGAAACACCATATATTTT.

The CDR3 region has the DNA TGTGCCGGAGGACAGGGAGGGTTGAAACTGTTTTTT. Its protein product is CAGGQGGLKLFF. The V and J genes are TRBV30 and TRBJ1-4; 8 positions match TRBD1. V gave up 8 bases and J gave up 11 bases; unmatched junction bases: 10. The CDR3 runs 12 residues. CDR1 and CDR2 (germline): GTSNPN, SVGIG (reference sequence).

The CDR3 spells CASSFASRNKFF. As DNA, the CDR3 is TGTGCCAGCAGTTTCGCTTCTAGAAATAAGTTCTTC. The V gene is TRBV28, the J gene TRBJ2-1; no reliable D call. Germline-derived CDR1 and CDR2 are MDHEN and SYDVKM. Trimming removed 3 bases at V and 14 bases at J, with 14 bases between. This CDR3 has 12 amino acids. The full variable domain, with the rest looked up from reference TRBV28 and TRBJ2-1, is DVKVTQSSRYLVKRTGEKVFLECVQDMDHENMFWYRQDPGLGLRLIYFSYDVKMKEKGDIPEGYSVSREKKERFSLILESASTNQTSMYLCASSFASRNKFFGPGTRLTVL.

This clone turned up a few times. This sequence joins TRBV27 and TRBJ2-7, with 9 bases fitting TRBD1. Per germline, CDR1 MNHEY and CDR2 SMNVEV (reference sequence). The CDR3 is 14 amino acids. Trimming cost V 7 bases and J 1 base; bases outside gene matches: 5. The CDR3 coding sequence is TGTGCCAGCAAGCCGGGACAGGGATCCTACGAGCAGTACTTC. Translating gives CASKPGQGSYEQYF.

The chain couples TRBV30 to TRBJ1-2; 7 nucleotides align to TRBD1. The CDR3 length is 14 residues. In germline, CDR1 is GTSNPN, CDR2 SVGIG (reference sequence). V lost 5 bases and J lost 3; bases outside the gene matches: 9. DNA of the CDR3: TGTGCCTGGCGTCTTCCGGGACAGTACTATGGCTACACCTTC. Protein: CAWRLPGQYYGYTF.

This clone has only a few counts. J is TRBJ1-4 and V is TRBV29-1; D might be TRBD1 (5 bases). Germline CDR1 and CDR2: SQVTM and ANQGSEA. Trimming removed 0 bases at V and 4 bases at J, with 9 bases between. The CDR3 spans 14 residues. CDR3 loop: CSVEDPGLNEKLFF. CDR3 nucleotides: TGCAGCGTTGAAGATCCGGGACTTAATGAAAAACTGTTTTTT.

This clone has just one count. This chain uses TRBV11-2 with TRBJ2-7; possible D gene TRBD1, 6 bases. The germline V gene has CDR1 SGHAT and CDR2 FQNNGV. The V end lost 8 bases, the J end lost 6 bases, and 17 bases lay between the germline ends. This CDR3 contains 13 residues. The CDR3 protein is CASSGNREGEQYV. The CDR3 DNA reads as TGTGCCAGCTCAGGGAACAGGGAAGGCGAGCAGTACGTC.

V and J are TRBV6-1 and TRBJ1-2; TRBD1 is a possible D gene (5 bases). V lost 8 bases, J lost 5 bases, and 9 bases lay in between. The CDR3 totals 11 residues. The V gene's germline CDR1 is MNHNS and CDR2 SASEGT. The CDR3 here is CASGGGYGYTF. The CDR3, as DNA: TGTGCCAGCGGGGGGGGTTATGGCTACACCTTC.

The V and J genes are TRBV6-1 and TRBJ2-3, with D possibly TRBD2 on 5 matching bases. Germline V lookup: CDR1 MNHNS, CDR2 SASEGT. V lost 1 base and J 0 bases, leaving 8 bases between the germline ends. The length of the CDR3 is 15 residues. CDR3 sequence reads: CASSEETGSTDTQYF. The CDR3 DNA is TGTGCCAGCAGTGAAGAGACGGGAAGCACAGATACGCAGTATTTT.